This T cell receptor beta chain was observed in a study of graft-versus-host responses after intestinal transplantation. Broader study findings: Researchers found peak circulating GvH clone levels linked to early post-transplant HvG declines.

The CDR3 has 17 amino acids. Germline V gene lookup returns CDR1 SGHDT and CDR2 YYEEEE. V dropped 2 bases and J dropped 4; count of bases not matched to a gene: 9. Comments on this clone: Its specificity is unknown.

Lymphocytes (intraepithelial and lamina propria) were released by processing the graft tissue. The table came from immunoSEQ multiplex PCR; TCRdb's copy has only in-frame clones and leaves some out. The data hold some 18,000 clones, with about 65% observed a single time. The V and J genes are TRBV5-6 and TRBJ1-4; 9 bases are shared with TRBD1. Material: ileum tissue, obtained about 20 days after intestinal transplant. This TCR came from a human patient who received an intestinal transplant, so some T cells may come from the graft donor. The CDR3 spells CASSLLETGQGNEKLFF. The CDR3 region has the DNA TGTGCCAGCAGCTTACTAGAAACGGGACAGGGTAATGAAAAACTGTTTTTT.